A single sample gave rise to the 5 T cell receptor beta chains below, sequenced in a study of identifying expanded T cells in peripheral blood. Libraries were prepared by immunoSEQ multiplex PCR; TCRdb keeps only in-frame clonotypes and omits some of them. The data show around 100,000 clones, with roughly 88% seen just once and just over 5.5% held by the top ten. The sample comprised blood. All receptors come from a person aged 18-70 years in good health.

This CDR3 is CASSSFPWGGNTEAFF. CDR3 nucleotides: TGTGCCAGCAGTTCATTCCCATGGGGGGGGAACACTGAAGCTTTCTTT. The chain couples TRBV27 to TRBJ1-1, with D tentatively TRBD1 (5 bases). Germline V gene lookup returns CDR1 MNHEY and CDR2 SMNVEV (reference sequence). V lost 4 bases and J lost 1, with 16 bases in between. The CDR3 covers 16 residues.

CDR3 in DNA: TGTGCCAGCAGATTACAGTCCACTGAAGCTTTCTTT. It specifies CASRLQSTEAFF. V gene TRBV6-1 combines with J gene TRBJ1-1; unclear D gene. CDR3 length equals 12 residues. Germline V gene sequence: CDR1 MNHNS, CDR2 SASEGT. V gave up 6 bases and J gave up 4 bases, with 9 bases separating them.

The chain carries TRBV7-9 and TRBJ2-2, with D possibly matching TRBD2 (5 bases). The V end was cut by 5 bases, the J end by 0 bases, with 16 bases between. This CDR3 has 17 residues. CDR1 is SEHNR and CDR2 is FQNEAQ in the germline V gene (reference sequence). In DNA form, the CDR3 reads TGTGCCAGCAGCCCCCAACGGGGAGTCTCGAACACCGGGGAGCTGTTTTTT. Translating it yields CASSPQRGVSNTGELFF. Variable domain in full (rest from reference TRBV7-9 and TRBJ2-2): DTGVSQNPRHKITKRGQNVTFRCDPISEHNRLYWYRQTLGQGPEFLTYFQNEAQLEKSRLLSDRFSAERPKGSFSTLEIQRTEQGDSAMYLCASSPQRGVSNTGELFFGEGSRLTVL.

The rearrangement uses TRBV4-2 and TRBJ2-2; no reliable D call. V lost 2 bases to trimming and J lost 0 bases, with 7 bases between them. The CDR3 loop spans 15 amino acids. Germline V gene data show CDR1 as LGHNA and CDR2 as YNFKEQ. The CDR3 here is CASSQHSTNTGELFF. The CDR3, as DNA: TGTGCCAGCAGCCAACACAGCACGAACACCGGGGAGCTGTTTTTT.

The chain employs TRBV7-9 and TRBJ1-3; D remains ambiguous. The CDR3 extends over 16 amino acids. Trimming took 5 bases from V and 1 from J, leaving 15 bases between them. Germline loops: CDR1 SEHNR, CDR2 FQNEAQ (reference sequence). The CDR3, as DNA: TGTGCCAGCAGCGATATCGCCCCAGGTTCTGGAAACACCATATATTTT. It encodes CASSDIAPGSGNTIYF.